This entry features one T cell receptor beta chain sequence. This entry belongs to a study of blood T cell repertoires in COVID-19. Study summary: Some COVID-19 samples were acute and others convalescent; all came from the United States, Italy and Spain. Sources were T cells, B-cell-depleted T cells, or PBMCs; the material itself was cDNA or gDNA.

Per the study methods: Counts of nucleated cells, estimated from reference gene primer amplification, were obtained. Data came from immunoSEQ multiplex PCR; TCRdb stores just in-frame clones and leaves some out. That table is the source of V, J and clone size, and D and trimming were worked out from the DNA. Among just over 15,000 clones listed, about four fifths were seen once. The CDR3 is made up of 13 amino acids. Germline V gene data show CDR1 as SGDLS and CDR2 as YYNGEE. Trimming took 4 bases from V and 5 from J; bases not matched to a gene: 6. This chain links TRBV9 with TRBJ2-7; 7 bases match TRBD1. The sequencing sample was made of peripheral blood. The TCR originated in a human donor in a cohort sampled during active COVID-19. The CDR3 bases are TGTGCCAGCAGCTCGGACAGGTTCAACGAGCAGTACTTC. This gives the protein CASSSDRFNEQYF.